The 8 T cell receptor beta chains in this list originate from one sample, sequenced in a study of blood T cells in healthy people across ages. Next came a second PCR, run for about 6 to 12 cycles, which used a sample-barcoded 5' primer along with a J-beta primer mix. TCRdb passed the 5' RACE reads through MiXCR, listing each CDR3 protein once. Among fewer than 1,200,000 distinct CDR3 sequences listed, under 30% were seen once. These data also featured in a second study, about T cells of mothers and their children.

Sequenced material: blood. These TCRs come from a girl aged 2 to 10 in good health.

This clonotype was found a few times. The chain couples TRBV28 to TRBJ2-5; possible D gene TRBD2, 6 bases. Germline V gene lookup returns CDR1 MDHEN and CDR2 SYDVKM. Trimming removed 2 bases at V and 2 bases at J, with 12 bases between. The CDR3 runs to 15 residues. This CDR3 is CASSLGGIQQETQYF. The DNA for the CDR3 is TGTGCCAGCAGTTTAGGGGGGATCCAACAAGAGACCCAGTACTTC. The variable domain in full, completed from reference TRBV28 and TRBJ2-5, reads DVKVTQSSRYLVKRTGEKVFLECVQDMDHENMFWYRQDPGLGLRLIYFSYDVKMKEKGDIPEGYSVSREKKERFSLILESASTNQTSMYLCASSLGGIQQETQYFGPGTRLLVL.

This clonotype was detected a few times. The rearrangement links TRBV7-6 to TRBJ1-1; possible D gene TRBD1, 6 bases. The length of the CDR3 is 15 residues. Deletions cut 2 bases from V and 0 bases from J, with 10 bases between. Per the germline V gene, CDR1 is SGHVS and CDR2 is FNYEAQ. The CDR3 loop is CASSLPQGMNTEAFF. CDR3 nucleotides: TGTGCCAGCAGCTTACCACAGGGAATGAACACTGAAGCTTTCTTT.

V usage is TRBV15 and J usage is TRBJ2-7; tentatively, D is TRBD1 (5 bases). The V and J ends lost 3 bases and 1 base respectively, with 7 bases between them. The CDR3 sequence is 13 residues long. Germline V CDR1 and CDR2: LNHNV, YYDKDF (reference sequence). The DNA of the CDR3 is TGTGCCACCAGCAGCAGGGATTCCTACGAGCAGTACTTC. Its protein product is CATSSRDSYEQYF. Together with reference TRBV15 and TRBJ2-7, the CDR3 gives the full variable domain: DAMVIQNPRYQVTQFGKPVTLSCSQTLNHNVMYWYQQKSSQAPKLLFHYYDKDFNNEADTPDNFQSRRPNTSFCFLDIRSPGLGDTAMYLCATSSRDSYEQYFGPGTRLTVT.

This chain connects TRBV12-3 or TRBV12-4 to TRBJ2-1; D unclear. The CDR3 contains 14 residues. V gave up 3 bases and J gave up 3 bases, with 9 bases separating them. The DNA of the CDR3 is TGTGCCAGCAGTTTGAAGGGTGTCTACAATGAGCAGTTCTTC. Amino acid sequence: CASSLKGVYNEQFF.

This clonotype was seen a handful of times. V is TRBV12-3 or TRBV12-4 and J is TRBJ1-3, with D uncertain. Trimming took off 3 bases at V and 4 bases at J, with 7 bases between the two ends. The CDR3 length is 13 residues. The CDR3 protein is CASSLWSGNTIYF. CDR3 coding DNA: TGTGCCAGCAGTTTGTGGTCCGGAAACACCATATATTTT.

This clonotype appeared a few times. The chain employs TRBV4-2 and TRBJ1-2; D is perhaps TRBD1 (6 bases). From germline, CDR1 is LGHNA and CDR2 YNFKEQ. Trimming pared 0 bases from V and 8 bases from J, leaving 19 bases between. The CDR3 covers 16 residues. CDR3 loop: CASSQEAQGSSFGYTF. The CDR3 coding sequence is TGTGCCAGCAGCCAAGAAGCTCAGGGGAGTTCGTTCGGCTACACCTTC.

This clonotype was seen a few times. The rearrangement joins TRBV12-5 to TRBJ2-5, with D perhaps matching TRBD1 (6 bases). The J call may be in error: the DNA end matches TRBJ2-7 better. The germline V gene encodes CDR1 LGHNT and CDR2 FRNRAP. CDR3 size: 14 residues. The chain's CDR3 is CASSEGVNTYEQYF. DNA of the CDR3: TGTGCTAGCAGTGAGGGGGTCAACACCTACGAGCAGTACTTC.

This chain uses TRBV12-3 or TRBV12-4 with TRBJ1-2; the match to TRBD1 covers 7 bases. The V segment lost 3 bases and the J segment 7 bases; nucleotides outside the gene matches: 2. The CDR3 is 12 residues long. The CDR3 DNA is TGTGCCAGCAGTTTCCCAGGGGGTGGCTACACCTTC. Translation gives CASSFPGGGYTF.